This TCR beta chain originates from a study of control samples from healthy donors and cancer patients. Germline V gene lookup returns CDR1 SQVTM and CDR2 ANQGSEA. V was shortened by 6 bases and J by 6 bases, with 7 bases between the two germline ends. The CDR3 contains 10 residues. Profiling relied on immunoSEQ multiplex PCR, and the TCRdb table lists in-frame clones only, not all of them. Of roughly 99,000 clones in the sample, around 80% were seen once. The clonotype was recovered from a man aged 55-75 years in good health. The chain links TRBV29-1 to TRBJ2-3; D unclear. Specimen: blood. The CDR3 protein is CSVVSDTQYF. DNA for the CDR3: TGCAGCGTGGTATCGGATACGCAGTATTTT.